The 7 T cell receptor beta chains below were found in one sample sequenced in a study of post-analysis software for immune sequencing data. Their antigens remain unidentified. The study's findings and limits: Patients used roughly five TRBV segments, including TRBV5-6, TRBV5-1 and TRBV20-1, more often than controls.

Unique-molecular-identifier-tagged TCR beta cDNA libraries were used. One entry per CDR3 protein, called by TCRdb with MiXCR from the PCR reads. The sample holds hundreds of thousands of distinct CDR3 sequences, roughly three fifths seen once. Material for sequencing was blood. Receptors originate from a girl aged 2-10 years with multiple sclerosis.

The V gene is TRBV20-1, the J gene TRBJ2-3; TRBD1 matches at 9 bases. Germline V gene data show CDR1 as DFQATT and CDR2 as SNEGSKA (reference sequence). The CDR3 runs to 14 residues. Unmatched junction bases numbered 8, after V lost 5 bases and J lost 5 bases. This CDR3 is CSAPPWTGEDTQYF. The CDR3 nucleotides read TGCAGTGCTCCTCCATGGACAGGGGAAGATACGCAGTATTTT.

This clonotype has a handful of counts. The V gene is TRBV5-1, the J gene TRBJ2-1; 8 bases map to TRBD2. Germline V gene sequence: CDR1 SGHRS, CDR2 YFSETQ. The CDR3 is made up of 15 amino acids. The trim removed 0 bases at V and 6 bases at J, leaving 5 bases unmatched. DNA of the CDR3: TGCGCCAGCAGCTTGGCTACGAGCGGGGGCAATGAGCAGTTCTTC. Residues: CASSLATSGGNEQFF.

The chain has TRBV20-1 and TRBJ2-1, with no clear D. V was trimmed by 2 bases and J by 8 bases, leaving 16 bases between them. The CDR3 sequence is 14 residues long. Looked up from germline, CDR1 is DFQATT and CDR2 is SNEGSKA (reference sequence). CDR3 region: CSARPPLGHDEQFF. In DNA form, the CDR3 reads TGCAGTGCTAGACCTCCCTTAGGGCACGATGAGCAGTTCTTC.

This clonotype has just one count. This chain uses TRBV5-1 with TRBJ2-1; 7 nucleotides line up with TRBD1. The CDR3 consists of 14 residues. Trimming at V came to 4 bases and at J to 3 bases, leaving 4 bases not matched to a gene. Germline V gene data show CDR1 as SGHRS and CDR2 as YFSETQ. The CDR3 loop reads CASSTDRVYNEQFF. For the CDR3, the DNA is TGCGCCAGCAGCACCGACAGGGTCTACAATGAGCAGTTCTTC.

This chain uses TRBV4-3 with TRBJ2-3; TRBD2 matches 16 bases. The CDR3 extends over 19 amino acids. With 4 bases clipped from V and 4 bases from J, the junction kept 11 bases outside the gene matches. Germline V gene data show CDR1 as LGHNA and CDR2 as YSLEER. This CDR3 is CASSLFGTSGGAEADTQYF. The CDR3 region has the DNA TGCGCCAGCAGCCTATTTGGGACTAGCGGGGGGGCCGAAGCAGATACGCAGTATTTT.

This sequence joins TRBV10-1 and TRBJ2-1; 11 nucleotides agree with TRBD2. J lost 2 bases, V lost 6 bases, and 12 bases had no gene match. Germline-derived CDR1 and CDR2 are WNHNN and SYGVQD (reference sequence). The CDR3 consists of 18 residues. The CDR3: CASSPSGTSGYTYNEQFF. CDR3 coding DNA: TGCGCCAGCAGCCCGTCCGGGACTAGCGGCTATACCTACAATGAGCAGTTCTTC.

This chain joins TRBV2 and TRBJ2-5; 11 positions agree with TRBD1. The DNA end is a closer match to TRBJ2-7, so the J assignment may be wrong. This CDR3 spans 13 amino acids. CDR1 is SNHLY, CDR2 FYNNEI, per germline. CDR3 nucleotide sequence: TGTGCCAGCACCGGGACAGGGGGCTACGAGCAGTACTTC. Protein: CASTGTGGYEQYF.